The rows below give T cell receptor beta chains drawn from one sample of a study of blood T cell repertoires in COVID-19. Clones were sequenced by immunoSEQ multiplex PCR, and TCRdb holds only the in-frame ones, with some missing. The sample lists about 200,000 clones; about nine tenths were seen once. The material sequenced was peripheral blood. The source of these receptors is a man aged 25 to 40 who had recovered from COVID-19. The CDR3 runs from the conserved cysteine through the conserved F or W. The order of the fields is CDR3 protein, CDR3 DNA, clone size, V gene, J gene, D gene, CDR3 length. A D gene is named only where the DNA matches it firmly. Clone size is not always given. Where it is, it says once, few, many or a class for expanded clones.

CDR3: CASSQTRGNEQFF; DNA: TGTGCCAGCAGCCAGACAAGAGGGAATGAGCAGTTCTTC; size: NA; V: TRBV3-1/TRBV3-2; J: TRBJ2-1; D: NA; length: 13
CDR3: CASRAGLDTQYF; DNA: TGTGCCAGTCGAGCAGGGCTGGATACGCAGTATTTT; size: NA; V: TRBV19; J: TRBJ2-3; D: NA; length: 12
CDR3: CAWSVGTGHYEQYF; DNA: TGTGCCTGGAGTGTTGGGACAGGTCACTACGAGCAGTACTTC; size: NA; V: TRBV30; J: TRBJ2-7; D: TRBD1; length: 14
CDR3: CASSYSSYSHGELFF; DNA: TGTGCCAGCAGTTACTCGTCCTACTCCCACGGGGAGCTGTTTTTT; size: once; V: TRBV6-5; J: TRBJ2-2; D: NA; length: 15
CDR3: CASSYSSTGSYEQYF; DNA: TGTGCCAGCAGTTACTCGTCGACAGGGTCCTACGAGCAGTACTTC; size: NA; V: TRBV6-5; J: TRBJ2-7; D: TRBD1; length: 15
CDR3: CASSPRLPGHLNTEAFF; DNA: TGTGCCAGCAGCCCCCGGTTGCCGGGACACCTGAACACTGAAGCTTTCTTT; size: NA; V: TRBV4-2; J: TRBJ1-1; D: NA; length: 17
CDR3: CAVGGGYGYTF; DNA: TGTGCAGTAGGGGGGGGCTATGGCTACACCTTC; size: once; V: TRBV30; J: TRBJ1-2; D: NA; length: 11
CDR3: CASSLTGTGFDGYTF; DNA: TGTGCCAGCTCACTAACCGGGACAGGGTTCGATGGCTACACCTTC; size: once; V: TRBV18; J: TRBJ1-2; D: TRBD1; length: 15
CDR3: CASSQHTDKGVRWTNEKLFF; DNA: TGCGCCAGCAGCCAACATACGGACAAGGGGGTTAGGTGGACTAATGAAAAACTGTTTTTT; size: NA; V: TRBV4-1; J: TRBJ1-4; D: NA; length: 20
CDR3: CASSRGSEGQPQHF; DNA: TGTGCCAGCAGCCGGGGTAGCGAGGGCCAGCCCCAGCATTTT; size: few; V: TRBV4-2; J: TRBJ1-5; D: NA; length: 14
CDR3: CASSVRDTNTEAFF; DNA: TGTGCCAGCAGCGTCCGGGACACAAACACTGAAGCTTTCTTT; size: once; V: TRBV5-4; J: TRBJ1-1; D: NA; length: 14
CDR3: CAIQRGNGETQYF; DNA: TGTGCCATTCAAAGGGGAAACGGTGAGACCCAGTACTTC; size: NA; V: TRBV6-6; J: TRBJ2-5; D: NA; length: 13
CDR3: CASSLSAGGRHNEQFF; DNA: TGTGCCAGCTCCCTAAGCGCGGGGGGGCGCCACAATGAGCAGTTCTTC; size: NA; V: TRBV11-3; J: TRBJ2-1; D: TRBD2; length: 16
CDR3: CATSFLRLNTEAFF; DNA: TGTGCCACCAGTTTCCTCAGGTTAAACACTGAAGCTTTCTTT; size: few; V: TRBV15; J: TRBJ1-1; D: NA; length: 14
CDR3: CASRDSVAYEQYF; DNA: TGTGCCAGCAGGGACAGTGTCGCCTACGAGCAGTACTTC; size: NA; V: TRBV6-5; J: TRBJ2-7; D: NA; length: 13
CDR3: CASTRQYNEQFF; DNA: TGTGCCAGCACCCGCCAGTACAATGAGCAGTTCTTC; size: NA; V: TRBV2; J: TRBJ2-1; D: NA; length: 12
CDR3: CSGLEGNTIYF; DNA: TGCAGCGGCCTAGAGGGAAACACCATATATTTT; size: NA; V: TRBV29-1; J: TRBJ1-3; D: NA; length: 11
CDR3: CASSLDSGGITDTQYF; DNA: TGTGCCAGCAGCTTGGATTCGGGGGGAATCACAGATACGCAGTATTTT; size: NA; V: TRBV5-4; J: TRBJ2-3; D: TRBD2; length: 16
CDR3: CASSRDFRDTQYF; DNA: TGTGCCAGCAGCCGGGACTTTAGAGATACGCAGTATTTT; size: NA; V: TRBV14; J: TRBJ2-3; D: NA; length: 13
CDR3: CASSYSWGGKNSPLHF; DNA: TGTGCCAGCAGTTACTCGTGGGGCGGGAAGAATTCACCCCTCCACTTT; size: NA; V: TRBV6-5; J: TRBJ1-6; D: NA; length: 16
CDR3: CASSLRGGYGYTF; DNA: TGTGCCAGCAGCTTGAGGGGGGGCTATGGCTACACCTTC; size: NA; V: TRBV11-3; J: TRBJ1-2; D: NA; length: 13
CDR3: CASSYQVRWETQYF; DNA: TGTGCCAGCAGTTACCAGGTCCGATGGGAGACCCAGTACTTC; size: NA; V: TRBV6-6; J: TRBJ2-5; D: NA; length: 14
CDR3: CASTGDPIYWETQYF; DNA: TGTGCCAGCACTGGAGACCCAATCTACTGGGAGACCCAGTACTTC; size: few; V: TRBV6-5; J: TRBJ2-5; D: NA; length: 15
CDR3: CASSPSSYEQYF; DNA: TGTGCCAGCAGCCCCAGCTCCTACGAGCAGTACTTC; size: NA; V: TRBV7-9; J: TRBJ2-7; D: NA; length: 12
CDR3: CASATNYGYTF; DNA: TGTGCCAGCGCTACCAACTATGGCTACACCTTC; size: NA; V: TRBV4-2; J: TRBJ1-2; D: NA; length: 11
CDR3: CASSLVEAEQYF; DNA: TGTGCCAGCAGTTTAGTCGAAGCTGAGCAGTACTTC; size: NA; V: TRBV12-3/TRBV12-4; J: TRBJ2-7; D: NA; length: 12
CDR3: CASSHSSGANVLTF; DNA: TGCGCCAGCAGCCACAGCTCTGGGGCCAACGTCCTGACTTTC; size: NA; V: TRBV5-1; J: TRBJ2-6; D: NA; length: 14
CDR3: CASSEYRGGYTF; DNA: TGTGCCAGCAGTGAATACAGGGGTGGCTACACCTTC; size: NA; V: TRBV25-1; J: TRBJ1-2; D: NA; length: 12
CDR3: CASSRHTGSPLNEKLFF; DNA: TGTGCCAGCAGCAGACACACAGGGTCTCCCCTTAATGAAAAACTGTTTTTT; size: NA; V: TRBV9; J: TRBJ1-4; D: NA; length: 17
CDR3: CASSLNRASEAFF; DNA: TGTGCCAGCAGCTTAAACAGGGCGTCTGAAGCTTTCTTT; size: NA; V: TRBV11-2; J: TRBJ1-1; D: NA; length: 13
CDR3: CASSPSLAGGPETQYF; DNA: TGTGCCAGCAGTCCCTCCCTAGCGGGGGGGCCTGAGACCCAGTACTTC; size: NA; V: TRBV3-1/TRBV3-2; J: TRBJ2-5; D: TRBD2; length: 16